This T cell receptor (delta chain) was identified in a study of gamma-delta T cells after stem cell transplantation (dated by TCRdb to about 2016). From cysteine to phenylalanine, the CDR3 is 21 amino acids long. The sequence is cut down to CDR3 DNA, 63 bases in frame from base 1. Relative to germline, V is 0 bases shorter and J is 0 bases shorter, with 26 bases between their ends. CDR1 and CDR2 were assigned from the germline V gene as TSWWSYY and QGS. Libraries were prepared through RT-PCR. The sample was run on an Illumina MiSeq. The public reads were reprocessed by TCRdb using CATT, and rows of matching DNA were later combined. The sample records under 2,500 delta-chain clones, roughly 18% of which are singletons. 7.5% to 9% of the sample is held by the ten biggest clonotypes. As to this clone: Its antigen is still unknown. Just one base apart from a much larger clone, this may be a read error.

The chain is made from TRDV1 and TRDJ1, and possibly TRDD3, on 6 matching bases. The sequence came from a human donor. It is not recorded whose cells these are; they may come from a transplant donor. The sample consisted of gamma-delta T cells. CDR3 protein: CALGELLAVSWGPEYTDKLIF. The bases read TGTGCTCTTGGGGAACTCCTCGCGGTGTCCTGGGGACCCGAGTACACCGATAAACTCATCTTT.